Sequencing of this T cell receptor beta chain was carried out in a study of naive and memory T cell subsets. About this clonotype itself: Its antigen remains unidentified.

CD4+ T cell IFNgamma after overnight CMV lysate exposure gave donor CMV status. Sequential positive selection took CD4 T cells first, then CD8 T cells. This CDR3 region has 14 residues. V lost 6 bases and J lost 0; bases outside the gene matches: 4. In germline, CDR1 is LNHDA, CDR2 SQIVND (reference sequence). Findings and caveats of the study: The power law exponent of TCR abundance differed between naive and memory cells. Over 85% of naive TCR sequences appeared only once after error correction, unlike memory subsets.

Two oligonucleotides, mixed equimolar, formed the beta constant-region primer covering TRBC1 and TRBC2. Ligated cDNA was amplified by four rounds of PCR with nested alpha and beta constant-region primers and SP2. Each CDR3 protein is one row after TCRdb ran MiXCR on the UMI-ligation and nested PCR reads. The profile shows 120,000 or so distinct CDR3 sequences, 36% of them singletons. The sequence came from a human donor in good health. This chain joins TRBV19 and TRBJ1-2, with TRBD1 matching 7 bases. The sequencing input was central memory CD4+ T cells from blood. The DNA of the CDR3 is TGTGCCAGTAGAGGGACAGTGGCTAACTATGGCTACACCTTC. This codes for CASRGTVANYGYTF.